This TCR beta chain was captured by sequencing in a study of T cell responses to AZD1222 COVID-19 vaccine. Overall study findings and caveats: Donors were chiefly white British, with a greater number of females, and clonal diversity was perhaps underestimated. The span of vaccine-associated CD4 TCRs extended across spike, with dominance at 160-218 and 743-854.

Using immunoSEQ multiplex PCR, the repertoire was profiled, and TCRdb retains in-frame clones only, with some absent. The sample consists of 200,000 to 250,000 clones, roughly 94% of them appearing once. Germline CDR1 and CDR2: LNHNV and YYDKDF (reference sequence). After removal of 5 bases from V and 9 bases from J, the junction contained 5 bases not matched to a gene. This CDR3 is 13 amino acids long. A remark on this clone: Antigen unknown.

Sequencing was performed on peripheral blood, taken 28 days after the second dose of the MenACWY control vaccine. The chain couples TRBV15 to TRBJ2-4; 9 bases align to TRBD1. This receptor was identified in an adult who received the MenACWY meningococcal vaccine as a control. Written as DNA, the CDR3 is TGTGCCACCAGCTTTCCGGGACAGGGCATTCAGTACTTC. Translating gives CATSFPGQGIQYF.